This record covers a single TCR beta chain. The CDR3 is 17 residues long. After removal of 4 bases from V and 2 bases from J, the junction contained 6 bases not matched to a gene. Germline V gives CDR1 KGHSH, CDR2 LQKENI. The sample originates from a study of blood T cell repertoires in COVID-19. The wider study: COVID-19 samples collected from the United States, Italy and Spain covered acute and convalescent phases. T cells, B-cell-depleted T cells, or PBMCs supplied cDNA or gDNA.

In the source study's methods: From reference gene primer amplification, estimates of nucleated cell counts were derived. The data were produced by immunoSEQ multiplex PCR, yet TCRdb's version contains in-frame clones alone and is incomplete. That table gives V, J and clone size, and the DNA gave D and trimming. The table records some 31,000 clones, 85% of them present only once. The material sequenced was peripheral blood. This clonotype was obtained from a human donor with acute or convalescent COVID-19. The donor label of this sample is uncertain. The chain couples TRBV18 to TRBJ2-4, with 12 bases aligning to TRBD1. The CDR3 here is CASSLSGTGGSKNIQYF. The CDR3 DNA is TGTGCCAGCTCACTATCCGGGACAGGGGGCTCCAAAAACATTCAGTACTTC. The whole variable domain, filled in from reference TRBV18 and TRBJ2-4, reads NAGVMQNPRHLVRRRGQEARLRCSPMKGHSHVYWYRQLPEEGLKFMVYLQKENIIDESGMPKERFSAEFPKEGPSILRIQQVVRGDSAAYFCASSLSGTGGSKNIQYFGAGTRLSVL.